This TCR beta chain was sequenced in a study of blood T cell repertoires in COVID-19. The wider study: Material from acute and convalescent COVID-19 was sourced from the United States, Italy and Spain.

V lost 5 bases to trimming and J lost 1 base; unmatched junction nucleotides: 8. Germline CDR1 is SEHNR and CDR2 is FQNEAQ (reference sequence). This CDR3 region has 16 residues. This clone was seen a handful of times. Per the study methods: Using reference gene primer amplification, nucleated cell counts were estimated. Clones were sequenced by immunoSEQ multiplex PCR, and TCRdb holds only the in-frame ones, with some missing. V and J calls and clone size are copied from that table; D and trimming were computed from the DNA. This repertoire shows about 200,000 clones, 80% to 90% found once; its top ten account for 0.78%.

The receptor's source is a woman aged 70-85 years with acute or convalescent COVID-19. Sequenced input: peripheral blood. This chain links TRBV7-9 with TRBJ1-1; TRBD1 matches 9 bases. As DNA, the CDR3 is TGTGCCAGCAGCCAAATCACAGGGGGCTGGAACACTGAAGCTTTCTTT. Its protein is CASSQITGGWNTEAFF.